A selection of T cell receptor beta chains follows, all from one sample in a study of blood T cells in healthy people across ages. TCRdb fed the 5' RACE reads into MiXCR, producing one record per CDR3 protein. The table includes fewer than 950,000 distinct CDR3 sequences, about 53% detected once. The sequencing sample was made of blood. The receptor set was obtained from an elderly man in good health. Each CDR3 is given with its conserved first and last residue. A D gene is named only where the DNA matches it firmly. A clone size is listed for some rows: how often the clone was seen (once, few, many), or a class if it is expanded.

j_call,cdr3_length,v_call,d_call,clone_size,cdr3_aa,cdr3_nt
TRBJ2-6,13,TRBV30,NA,NA,CAWSYSGANVLTF,TGTGCCTGGTCTTACTCTGGGGCCAACGTCCTGACTTTC
TRBJ2-5,12,TRBV20-1,NA,NA,CSASLTGETQYF,TGCAGTGCTAGTCTCACCGGGGAGACCCAGTACTTC
TRBJ2-6,15,TRBV27,NA,NA,CASSFRVSGANVLTF,TGTGCCAGCAGTTTCCGAGTCTCTGGGGCCAACGTCCTGACTTTC
TRBJ2-7,16,TRBV28,TRBD1,NA,CASSFGAGTVFYEQYF,TGTGCCAGCAGTTTTGGGGCCGGGACAGTGTTCTACGAGCAGTACTTC
TRBJ1-5,16,TRBV7-2,NA,many,CASSLVSGQANQPQHF,TGTGCCAGCAGCTTAGTGTCGGGACAAGCCAATCAGCCCCAGCATTTT
TRBJ2-7,16,TRBV5-5,NA,NA,CASSLGGTHSSYEQYF,TGTGCCAGCAGCTTGGGCGGGACACACTCCTCCTACGAGCAGTACTTC
TRBJ2-7,13,TRBV12-3/TRBV12-4,NA,few,CASSQTATYEQYF,TGTGCCAGCAGCCAGACGGCAACCTACGAGCAGTACTTC
TRBJ2-5,13,TRBV7-3,NA,NA,CASSLTFQGTQYF,TGTGCCAGCAGCTTAACCTTCCAAGGGACCCAGTACTTC
TRBJ2-1,14,TRBV27,TRBD1,NA,CASSLGTGAWGQFF,TGTGCCAGCAGTTTAGGGACAGGGGCTTGGGGGCAGTTCTTC
TRBJ2-7,14,TRBV20-1,TRBD1,few,CSAAPGTGESEQYF,TGCAGTGCGGCACCCGGGACAGGGGAGAGCGAGCAGTACTTC
TRBJ1-2,16,TRBV12-3/TRBV12-4,NA,NA,CASSPPRDLANYGYTF,TGTGCCAGCAGCCCCCCCCGGGACCTTGCTAACTATGGCTACACCTTC
TRBJ2-3,14,TRBV5-4,TRBD2,NA,CAGGTSGNSGYAYF,TGTGCCGGAGGGACTAGCGGGAATAGCGGATACGCGTATTTT
TRBJ2-2,16,TRBV6-2/TRBV6-3,NA,once,CASSNRLVRAAGELFF,TGTGCCAGCAGTAACCGCCTCGTACGAGCGGCCGGGGAGCTGTTTTTT
TRBJ1-5,14,TRBV6-5,NA,NA,CASRPGGGNQPQHF,TGTGCCAGCAGGCCGGGAGGCGGCAATCAGCCCCAGCATTTT
TRBJ2-7,14,TRBV7-9,TRBD2,NA,CASSSISGTRKQYF,TGTGCCAGCAGCTCCATTTCCGGGACTAGAAAGCAGTACTTC
TRBJ2-2,14,TRBV7-9,NA,NA,CASSSSRPPGELFF,TGTGCCAGCAGCTCAAGCCGGCCCCCCGGGGAGCTGTTTTTT
TRBJ2-3,13,TRBV12-3/TRBV12-4,NA,few,CASSSRTNRYAYF,TGTGCCAGCAGTTCCCGGACTAACAGATACGCGTATTTT
TRBJ2-1,15,TRBV20-1,NA,NA,CSASPRGRGYNEQFF,TGCAGTGCTAGCCCGCGCGGCAGAGGATACAATGAGCAGTTCTTC
TRBJ2-2,16,TRBV5-1,TRBD1,NA,CASSFGGQGNTGELFF,TGCGCCAGCAGCTTCGGGGGACAGGGGAACACCGGGGAGCTGTTTTTT
TRBJ2-1,14,TRBV7-7,NA,NA,CASSRDSIGGEQFF,TGTGCTAGCAGCCGGGACAGCATCGGGGGTGAGCAGTTCTTC
TRBJ1-4,13,TRBV10-3,TRBD1,NA,CAISAGQGEKLFF,TGTGCCATCAGTGCCGGACAGGGTGAAAAACTGTTTTTT
TRBJ2-3,15,TRBV29-1,TRBD1,NA,CSVTLTTGRADTQYF,TGCAGCGTGACCCTTACGACAGGGAGAGCAGATACGCAGTATTTT
TRBJ2-5,14,TRBV20-1,TRBD2,once,CSAPITAAGNEQYF,TGCAGTGCTCCCATCACGGCAGCGGGGAATGAGCAGTACTTC
TRBJ2-3,13,TRBV5-1,NA,few,CASSLADGDTQYF,TGCGCCAGCAGCTTGGCCGATGGAGATACGCAGTATTTT
TRBJ1-5,12,TRBV6-5,NA,NA,CASSPGGQPQHF,TGTGCCAGCAGTCCCGGAGGTCAGCCCCAGCATTTT
TRBJ2-7,16,TRBV7-2,TRBD1,few,CASSLAPGQMTYEQYF,TGTGCCAGCAGCTTAGCGCCGGGACAGATGACCTACGAGCAGTACTTC
TRBJ2-3,16,TRBV20-1,NA,NA,CSARREMVRAPDTQYF,TGCAGTGCCCGCCGCGAGATGGTCCGGGCCCCAGATACGCAGTATTTT
TRBJ2-3,15,TRBV28,TRBD1,few,CASSPSRQGADTQYF,TGTGCCAGCAGTCCGAGCCGACAGGGGGCAGATACGCAGTATTTT
TRBJ2-3,16,TRBV28,NA,NA,CASRESGGISTDTQYF,TGTGCCAGCAGGGAAAGTGGTGGCATCAGCACAGATACGCAGTATTTT
TRBJ2-1,15,TRBV11-2,NA,few,CASSPQLMTYNEQFF,TGTGCCAGCAGCCCGCAGTTAATGACCTACAATGAGCAGTTCTTC
TRBJ2-1,11,TRBV29-1,NA,few,CSVEVANEQFF,TGCAGCGTGGAGGTAGCCAATGAGCAGTTCTTC
TRBJ2-3,15,TRBV30,NA,NA,CAWIPRGPEHRYAYF,TGTGCCTGGATTCCTCGGGGACCCGAGCACAGATACGCGTATTTT
TRBJ2-5,13,TRBV30,NA,NA,CAWNTAGGETQYF,TGTGCCTGGAATACCGCGGGTGGGGAGACCCAGTACTTC
TRBJ2-7,15,TRBV28,TRBD2,once,CASSSLAGGPHEQYF,TGTGCCAGCAGTTCCTTAGCGGGAGGGCCCCACGAGCAGTACTTC
TRBJ2-7,12,TRBV7-9,NA,NA,CATQTRSYEQYF,TGTGCCACCCAGACCCGCTCCTACGAGCAGTACTTC
TRBJ2-1,15,TRBV10-3,NA,NA,CAISERARALNEQFF,TGTGCCATCAGTGAGAGGGCCCGCGCCCTCAATGAGCAGTTCTTC
TRBJ2-1,13,TRBV29-1,NA,few,CSGRREGGNEQFF,TGCAGCGGGCGGAGGGAAGGGGGCAATGAGCAGTTCTTC
TRBJ2-7,13,TRBV20-1,NA,NA,CSASASPTYEQYF,TGCAGTGCTAGCGCGTCTCCTACCTACGAGCAGTACTTC
TRBJ2-1,13,TRBV5-1,NA,NA,CASPVGGGGEQFF,TGCGCCAGCCCCGTAGGGGGAGGCGGTGAGCAGTTCTTC
TRBJ2-7,15,TRBV5-1,NA,NA,CASSWDGTGFSEQYF,TGCGCCAGCAGCTGGGACGGTACTGGATTCTCCGAGCAGTACTTC
TRBJ2-6,14,TRBV10-3,NA,once,CAISEYSGANVLTF,TGTGCCATCAGCGAATACTCTGGGGCCAACGTCCTGACTTTC
TRBJ1-2,16,TRBV20-1,NA,NA,CSARKGGLPSHYGYTF,TGCAGTGCTAGGAAGGGAGGGCTCCCCTCGCACTATGGCTACACCTTC
TRBJ2-7,19,TRBV21-1,NA,few,CASTLGELGLAGGQAEQYF,TGTGCCAGCACCCTCGGGGAGTTGGGACTAGCGGGAGGACAGGCCGAGCAGTACTTC
TRBJ2-5,15,TRBV20-1,TRBD2,NA,CSASGNPSGQETQYF,TGCAGTGCTAGTGGGAATCCTAGCGGCCAAGAGACCCAGTACTTC
TRBJ1-2,17,TRBV6-5,NA,few,CASSYSMSTGDRNGYTF,TGTGCCAGCAGTTACTCGATGTCAACCGGGGACCGGAATGGCTACACCTTC
TRBJ2-4,16,TRBV20-1,TRBD2,NA,CSARDGRELAKNVQYF,TGCAGTGCTAGAGATGGGCGGGAGCTAGCCAAAAACGTTCAGTACTTC
TRBJ2-1,13,TRBV7-9,NA,once,CASSLLVVNEQFF,TGTGCCAGCAGCTTACTAGTGGTCAATGAGCAGTTCTTC
TRBJ1-2,12,TRBV12-3/TRBV12-4,NA,NA,CASSLFNYGYTF,TGTGCCAGCAGTTTATTCAACTATGGCTACACCTTC
TRBJ2-7,13,TRBV10-3,TRBD1,NA,CAISEPGTGGKYF,TGTGCCATCAGTGAGCCAGGGACAGGGGGGAAGTACTTC
TRBJ1-5,17,TRBV20-1,NA,NA,CSARIIIQPYSNQPQHF,TGCAGTGCTAGGATCATTATCCAGCCTTATAGCAATCAGCCCCAGCATTTT
TRBJ1-2,14,TRBV12-3/TRBV12-4,NA,NA,CASSLARGNYGYTF,TGTGCCAGCAGTTTAGCGCGAGGCAACTATGGCTACACCTTC